The 15 T cell receptor beta chains presented below share a single source sample, sequenced in a study of T and B cells in COVID-19 patients. Multiplex PCR with BIOMED2 TRB-A/B primer pools amplified TRB rearrangements. TCRdb re-derived calls from the multiplex PCR reads in MiXCR, one entry per CDR3 protein. The sample consists of around 8,000 distinct CDR3 sequences, approximately 24% of them appearing once. Blood genomic DNA input for TRB amplification was roughly 250-550 ng. Sequencing was carried out using blood. The receptors come from a human donor with active COVID-19.

This clonotype was counted a few times. This sequence joins TRBV5-1 and TRBJ2-6; D is perhaps TRBD1 or TRBD2 (6 bases each). The CDR3 has 18 amino acids. Per the germline V gene, CDR1 is SGHRS and CDR2 is YFSETQ. V was pared by 0 bases and J by 2 bases, with 15 bases between. CDR3 loop: CASSLGGARHPGANVLTF. The CDR3 DNA is TGCGCCAGCAGCTTGGGGGGGGCGCGTCACCCTGGGGCCAACGTCCTGACTTTC.

This clonotype rates as medium-sized (0.01 to 0.1%). This CDR3 reads CSIGGGEGTSGNTIYF. The CDR3 nucleotides read TGCAGCATCGGTGGGGGAGAGGGGACCTCTGGAAACACCATATATTTT. The V and J genes are TRBV29-1 and TRBJ1-3; perhaps TRBD1 as D (5 bases). The V and J ends lost 8 bases and 0 bases respectively, with 20 bases between them. Germline assignment: CDR1 SQVTM and CDR2 ANQGSEA. This CDR3 has 16 residues. Drawing the rest from reference TRBV29-1 and TRBJ1-3, the complete variable domain is SAVISQKPSRDICQRGTSLTIQCQVDSQVTMMFWYRQQPGQSLTLIATANQGSEATYESGFVIDKFPISRPNLTFSTLTVSNMSPEDSSIYLCSIGGGEGTSGNTIYFGEGSWLTVV.

This clonotype qualifies as medium-sized. The chain is built from TRBV7-6 and TRBJ2-2; the D gene could be TRBD1 or TRBD2 (5 bases each). From germline, CDR1 is SGHVS and CDR2 FNYEAQ. The CDR3 has 16 residues. V was clipped by 5 bases and J by 5 bases, with 18 bases between them. CDR3 amino acids: CASSQGPRGRTGELFF. The CDR3 bases are TGTGCCAGCAGCCAGGGACCCCGAGGGCGGACCGGGGAGCTGTTTTTT. The variable domain in full, with the rest retrieved from reference TRBV7-6 and TRBJ2-2, is GAGVSQSPRYKVTKRGQDVALRCDPISGHVSLYWYRQALGQGPEFLTYFNYEAQQDKSGLPNDRFSAERPEGSISTLTIQRTEQRDSAMYRCASSQGPRGRTGELFFGEGSRLTVL.

This clonotype is categorized as medium-sized. V gene TRBV19 combines with J gene TRBJ2-7, with D tentatively TRBD1 (5 bases). Per the germline V gene, CDR1 is LNHDA and CDR2 is SQIVND (reference sequence). The CDR3 consists of 13 residues. Between the trimmed V and J ends, which lost 3 bases and 2 bases, there was a span of 8 bases. The CDR3 bases are TGTGCCAGTAGTATCGGCAGGGCCTACGAGCAGTACTTC. This sequence encodes CASSIGRAYEQYF. Full variable domain (remainder filled in from reference TRBV19 and TRBJ2-7): DGGITQSPKYLFRKEGQNVTLSCEQNLNHDAMYWYRQDPGQGLRLIYYSQIVNDFQKGDIAEGYSVSREKKESFPLTVTSAQKNPTAFYLCASSIGRAYEQYFGPGTRLTVT.

This clonotype was counted between two and nine times. This chain connects TRBV12-3 or TRBV12-4 to TRBJ2-5; D perhaps matches TRBD2 (7 bases). V was trimmed by 9 bases and J by 8 bases, leaving 16 bases between them. This CDR3 spans 12 amino acids. Here the CDR3 DNA reads TGTGCCAGTCGAGGGGGGGGGGAAACCCAGTACTTC. It codes for CASRGGGETQYF.

For this clonotype: A read error may explain this, as a much larger clone is one base away. The V and J genes are TRBV6-2 or TRBV6-3 and TRBJ2-1; D remains unclear. Germline assignment: CDR1 MNHEY and CDR2 SVGEGT. Trimming removed 2 bases at V and 10 bases at J, with 6 bases between. The length of the CDR3 is 11 residues. CDR3 DNA sequence: TGTGCCAGCAGTTACCATGGCGAGCAGTTCTTC. It codes for CASSYHGEQFF.

This clonotype rates as medium-sized. The chain joins TRBV30 to TRBJ2-5; unclear D gene. Germline V lookup: CDR1 GTSNPN, CDR2 SVGIG (reference sequence). Deletions cut 0 bases from V and 5 bases from J, with 10 bases between. The CDR3 contains 13 residues. CDR3 sequence (DNA): TGTGCCTGGAGTGTAGGGTTGGGGGAGACCCAGTACTTC. Protein sequence: CAWSVGLGETQYF.

This clonotype is medium-sized in the sample. The chain joins TRBV30 to TRBJ1-1; no reliable D call. This CDR3 spans 13 amino acids. Germline V gene sequence: CDR1 GTSNPN, CDR2 SVGIG (reference sequence). Trimming cost V 1 base and J 4 bases, with 10 bases left between them. The DNA for the CDR3 is TGTGCCTGGAGTGCCTACGCAGGCACTGAAGCTTTCTTT. Its translation: CAWSAYAGTEAFF.

This clonotype has at least ten counts. The chain employs TRBV6-5 and TRBJ2-7, with TRBD1 matching over 9 bases. Germline lookup yields CDR1 MNHEY and CDR2 SVGAGI. V lost 4 bases to trimming and J lost 5 bases; unmatched junction nucleotides: 9. CDR3 size: 15 residues. The CDR3 coding sequence is TGTGCCAGCAGTTCTGTCGGGACAGGGCCTGACGAGCAGTACTTC. Amino acid sequence: CASSSVGTGPDEQYF.

This clonotype was detected ten times or more. J is TRBJ1-1 and V is TRBV19; TRBD1 matches 12 bases. This CDR3 region has 16 residues. The germline V gene encodes CDR1 LNHDA and CDR2 SQIVND (reference sequence). Trimming took 4 bases from V and 6 from J; bases not matched to a gene: 9. For the CDR3, the DNA is TGTGCCAGTAGTAGGGGGGACAGGGGGCGCTTGGCTGAAGCTTTCTTT. It yields the protein CASSRGDRGRLAEAFF.

This clonotype ranks as medium-sized (0.01 to 0.1%). V is TRBV6-6 and J is TRBJ2-1; D is ambiguous. The germline CDR1 and CDR2 sequences are MNHNY and SVGAGI (reference sequence). The CDR3 totals 14 residues. V lost 6 bases and J lost 5, with 14 bases in between. CDR3 sequence reads: CASRNIVGDNEQFF. The CDR3 DNA is TGTGCCAGCAGAAACATAGTAGGTGACAATGAGCAGTTCTTC.

This clonotype is deemed medium-sized (0.01 to 0.1%). This chain joins TRBV5-4 and TRBJ2-5; 8 nucleotides align to TRBD2. The CDR3 length is 13 residues. V was pared by 1 base and J by 6 bases, with 2 bases of the junction left unmatched. Germline assignment: CDR1 SGHNT and CDR2 YYREEE (reference sequence). The CDR3 nucleotides read TGTGCCAGCAGCTTGAGCGGGGGAAAGACCCAGTACTTC. Translation: CASSLSGGKTQYF. Looking up the rest from reference TRBV5-4 and TRBJ2-5 gives the full variable domain: ETGVTQSPTHLIKTRGQQVTLRCSSQSGHNTVSWYQQALGQGPQFIFQYYREEENGRGNFPPRFSGLQFPNYSSELNVNALELDDSALYLCASSLSGGKTQYFGPGTRLLVL.

The genes are TRBV10-3 and TRBJ2-7; D is perhaps TRBD2 (7 bases). Per germline, CDR1 ENHRY and CDR2 SYGVKD. Trimming pared 4 bases from V and 3 bases from J, leaving 16 bases between. There are 15 residues in the CDR3. Here the CDR3 DNA reads TGTGCCATCAGTGGACCTCGGGGAGGGGGCTACGAGCAGTACTTC. This translates into CAISGPRGGGYEQYF.

V gene TRBV27 combines with J gene TRBJ2-3, with a tentative D call TRBD1 (5 bases). This CDR3 comprises 15 residues. V was clipped by 8 bases and J by 2 bases, with 17 bases between them. Per germline, CDR1 MNHEY and CDR2 SMNVEV (reference sequence). CDR3 bases: TGTGCCAGCGTTAGTGACAGTGATGCCACAGATACGCAGTATTTT. Protein: CASVSDSDATDTQYF.

V is TRBV6-5 and J is TRBJ1-2, with unresolved D. This CDR3 is 15 amino acids long. V lost 3 bases and J lost 4, with 15 bases in between. Germline V CDR1 and CDR2: MNHEY, SVGAGI. The CDR3 DNA reads TGTGCCAGCAGTTATCTTATACTACACAGCTATGGCTACACCTTC. Translation gives CASSYLILHSYGYTF.